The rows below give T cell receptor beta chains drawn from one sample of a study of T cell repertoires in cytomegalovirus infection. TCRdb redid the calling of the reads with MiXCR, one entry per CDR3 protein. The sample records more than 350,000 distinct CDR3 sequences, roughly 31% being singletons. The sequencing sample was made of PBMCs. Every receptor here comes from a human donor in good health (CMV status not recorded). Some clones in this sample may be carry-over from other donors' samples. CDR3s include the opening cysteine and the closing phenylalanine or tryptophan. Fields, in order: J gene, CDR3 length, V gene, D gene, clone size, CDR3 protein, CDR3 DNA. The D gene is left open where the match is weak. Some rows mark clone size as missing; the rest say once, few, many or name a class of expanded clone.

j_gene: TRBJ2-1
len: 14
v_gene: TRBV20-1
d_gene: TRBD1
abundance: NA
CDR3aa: CSARADRGNNEQFF
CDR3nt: TGCAGTGCTAGAGCGGACAGGGGAAACAATGAGCAGTTCTTC

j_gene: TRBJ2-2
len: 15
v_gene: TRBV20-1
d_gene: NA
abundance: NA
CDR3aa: CSARVLSRTTGELFF
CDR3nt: TGCAGTGCTAGAGTCTTAAGCAGAACCACCGGGGAGCTGTTTTTT

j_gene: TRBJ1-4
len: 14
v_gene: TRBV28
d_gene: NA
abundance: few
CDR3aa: CASSLKGPNEKLFF
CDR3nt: TGTGCCAGCAGTCTAAAGGGACCGAATGAAAAACTGTTTTTT

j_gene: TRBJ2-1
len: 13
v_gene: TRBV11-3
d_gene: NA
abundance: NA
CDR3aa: CASSFGTQNEQFF
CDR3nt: TGTGCCAGCAGCTTTGGCACCCAAAATGAGCAGTTCTTC

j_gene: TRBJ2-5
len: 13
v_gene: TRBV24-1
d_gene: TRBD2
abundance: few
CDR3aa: CATSDTDSGFQYF
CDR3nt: TGTGCCACCAGTGATACAGATAGCGGGTTCCAGTACTTC

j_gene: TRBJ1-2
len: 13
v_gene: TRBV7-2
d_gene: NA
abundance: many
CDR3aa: CASSLGPNYGYTF
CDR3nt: TGTGCCAGCAGCTTAGGGCCTAACTATGGCTACACCTTC

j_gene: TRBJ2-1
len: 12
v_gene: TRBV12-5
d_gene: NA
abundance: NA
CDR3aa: CACGWGYGEQFF
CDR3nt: TGTGCTTGTGGTTGGGGGTATGGCGAGCAGTTCTTC

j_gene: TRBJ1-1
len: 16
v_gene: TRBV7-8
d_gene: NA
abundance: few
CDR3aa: CASSLGGLGMNTEAFF
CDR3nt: TGTGCCAGCAGCTTAGGGGGACTCGGCATGAACACTGAAGCTTTCTTT

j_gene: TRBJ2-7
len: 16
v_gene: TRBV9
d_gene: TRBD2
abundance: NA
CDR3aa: CANSPQGLAGGYEQYF
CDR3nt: TGTGCCAACAGCCCCCAGGGACTAGCGGGGGGCTACGAGCAGTACTTC

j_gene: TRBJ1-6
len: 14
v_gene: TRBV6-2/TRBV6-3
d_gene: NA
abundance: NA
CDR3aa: CASSPSGRGTPLHF
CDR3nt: TGTGCCAGCAGCCCCTCCGGTCGTGGAACACCCCTCCACTTT

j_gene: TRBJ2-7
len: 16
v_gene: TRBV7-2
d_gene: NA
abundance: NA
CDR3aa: CASSLVSSTGSYEQYF
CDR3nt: TGTGCCAGCAGCTTAGTCTCCAGTACGGGGTCTTACGAGCAGTACTTC

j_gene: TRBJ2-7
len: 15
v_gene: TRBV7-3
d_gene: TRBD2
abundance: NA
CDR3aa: CASSLSSRLAYEQYF
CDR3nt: TGTGCCAGCAGCTTAAGTTCCAGACTAGCTTACGAGCAGTACTTC

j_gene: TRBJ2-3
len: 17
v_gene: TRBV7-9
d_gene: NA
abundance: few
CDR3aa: CASTSPGAEGPSYTQYF
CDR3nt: TGTGCCAGCACCTCCCCGGGGGCGGAGGGGCCGTCGTATACGCAGTATTTT

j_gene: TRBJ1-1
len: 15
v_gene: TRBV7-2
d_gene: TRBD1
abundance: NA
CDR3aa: CASSPAGTGATEAFF
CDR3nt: TGTGCCAGCAGCCCGGCCGGGACAGGAGCCACTGAAGCTTTCTTT

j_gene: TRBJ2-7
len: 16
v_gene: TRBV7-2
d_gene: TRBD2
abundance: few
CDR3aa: CASSSTRVAGSYEQYF
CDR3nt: TGTGCCAGCAGCTCGACTAGAGTAGCGGGGTCCTACGAGCAGTACTTC